A selection of T cell receptor beta chains follows, all from one sample in a study of T cells after yellow fever vaccination. TCRdb recomputed calls from the 5' RACE reads with MiXCR, one row per CDR3 protein. The profile covers 450,000 to 550,000 distinct CDR3 sequences, with roughly a fifth appearing a single time and 13% to 15% taken by the ten largest. The specimen comprised PBMCs, sampled 15 days after the yellow fever booster vaccination. Receptor source: a man under 40 who received the YFV17D yellow fever vaccine. Each CDR3 is given with its conserved first and last residue. Each record gives: V gene, D gene, clone size, J gene, CDR3 DNA, CDR3 protein. A D gene is named only where the DNA matches it firmly. Not all rows give a size; the values are once, few, many and, for expanded clones, a class.

>TRBV6-2/TRBV6-3|-|few|TRBJ2-7
TGTGCCAGCAGTACTCCTTCCCGCAGGGGTGGCTACGAGCAGTACTTC
CASSTPSRRGGYEQYF
>TRBV7-2|TRBD2|-|TRBJ2-2
TGTGCCAGCAGCTCCCAGCGGGAGCTCGCCGGGGAGCTGTTTTTT
CASSSQRELAGELFF
>TRBV20-1|-|-|TRBJ2-7
TGCAGTGCTAAGGAGACAGTCTACGAGCAGTACTTC
CSAKETVYEQYF
>TRBV19|-|few|TRBJ1-1
TGTGCCAGTAGTACGGGCGGACAGCATATGGCTGAAGCTTTCTTT
CASSTGGQHMAEAFF
>TRBV5-6|-|-|TRBJ1-1
TGTGCCAGCAGCTCGCTAGAGACGGCGAACACTGAAGCTTTCTTT
CASSSLETANTEAFF
>TRBV5-4|TRBD2|-|TRBJ2-7
TGTGCCAGCAGTCGAGGACTAGCGGGAAATGGGCCCAACGAGCAGTACTTC
CASSRGLAGNGPNEQYF
>TRBV5-1|TRBD2|many|TRBJ2-5
TGCGCCAGCAGTTTCTTAGCGGGAGGGCCGCAAGAGACCCAGTACTTC
CASSFLAGGPQETQYF
>TRBV20-1|-|few|TRBJ2-5
TGCAGTGCTAGTTTAATTGGTGAAGAGACCCAGTACTTC
CSASLIGEETQYF
>TRBV6-1|-|few|TRBJ2-3
TGTGCCAGCAATGAGCGGTCTAACACAGATACGCAGTATTTT
CASNERSNTDTQYF
>TRBV7-9|TRBD2|-|TRBJ2-5
TGTGCCAGCAGCCGTGGGGAGACTAGCCTGGAGACCCAGTACTTC
CASSRGETSLETQYF
>TRBV7-8|TRBD2|few|TRBJ2-5
TGTGCCAGCAGCCCGCGGGAGGGTCAAGAGACCCAGTACTTC
CASSPREGQETQYF
>TRBV12-3/TRBV12-4|TRBD2|few|TRBJ2-2
TGTGCCAGCAGTTTCGGACTAGCGGGAGAGGGCGGGGAGCTGTTTTTT
CASSFGLAGEGGELFF
>TRBV7-9|TRBD1|-|TRBJ2-1
TGTGCCAGCAGCCCAGGGACAGGGAAGGAGCAGTTCTTC
CASSPGTGKEQFF
>TRBV20-1|TRBD1|few|TRBJ2-7
TGCAGTGCTACAACCGGGACAGGCGGCTACGAGCAGTACTTC
CSATTGTGGYEQYF
>TRBV29-1|-|-|TRBJ2-7
TGCAGCGTTGAAGATGGGGTTGACGAGCAGTACTTC
CSVEDGVDEQYF
>TRBV5-5|-|-|TRBJ2-2
TGTGCCAGCAGCTCTCGGCAGACCGGGGAGCTGTTTTTT
CASSSRQTGELFF
>TRBV4-3|TRBD2|-|TRBJ2-7
TGCGCCAGCAGCAAAGGACTAGCGGAATCCTACGAGCAGTACTTC
CASSKGLAESYEQYF
>TRBV3-1|-|few|TRBJ2-4
TGTGCCAGCAGCCCCGGGACCGGGGACTTTCAGTACTTC
CASSPGTGDFQYF
>TRBV11-2|-|-|TRBJ2-1
TGTGCCAGCAGCTATGAGGGAACCACCTACAATGAGCAGTTCTTC
CASSYEGTTYNEQFF
>TRBV7-8|-|-|TRBJ2-5
TGTGCCAGCAGCTCGCCCCTCGCAAAGACCCAGTACTTC
CASSSPLAKTQYF